Each of the 12 T cell receptor beta chains below was sequenced from the same sample in a study of CD8 T cells in Susac syndrome. Random-hexamer reverse transcription was applied to about 0.45 to 1 ug RNA. MiXCR was run by TCRdb on the immunoSEQ multiplex PCR reads, yielding one entry per CDR3 protein. The data show about 200,000 distinct CDR3 sequences, with about 93% seen just once and 0.1% held by the top ten. Specimen: CD4+ T cells from PBMCs. These receptors all stem from a human donor in good health.

The chain has TRBV27 and TRBJ1-2; D possibly corresponds to TRBD1 (6 bases). CDR3 length: 15 amino acids. V was pared by 0 bases and J by 8 bases, with 16 bases between. The germline V gene has CDR1 MNHEY and CDR2 SMNVEV (reference sequence). The CDR3 sequence is CASSLSETGVGGYTF. The CDR3 nucleotides read TGTGCCAGCAGTTTATCGGAGACAGGAGTAGGAGGCTACACCTTC.

This chain uses TRBV7-2 with TRBJ1-5; perhaps TRBD1 as D (6 bases). Trimming removed 2 bases at V and 7 bases at J, with 15 bases between. Germline values: CDR1 SGHTA, CDR2 FQGNSA. This CDR3 comprises 15 residues. The CDR3 nucleotides read TGTGCCAGCAGCTTAATTCGGGGGGCAGGGCAGCCCCAGCATTTT. Amino acids: CASSLIRGAGQPQHF.

The rearrangement links TRBV12-3 or TRBV12-4 to TRBJ2-5; D is tentatively TRBD1 or TRBD2 (5 bases each). CDR3 length: 15 residues. V lost 2 bases and J 2 bases, leaving 12 bases between the germline ends. The CDR3 protein is CASSLHGTQQETQYF. CDR3 bases: TGTGCCAGCAGTTTACATGGGACCCAACAAGAGACCCAGTACTTC.

The CDR3 protein is CASSQEGHLAKNIQYF. CDR3 nucleotide sequence: TGTGCCAGCAGCCAAGAAGGGCACCTAGCCAAAAACATTCAGTACTTC. The chain links TRBV3-1 to TRBJ2-4; D is unresolved. CDR3 size: 16 residues. V was pared by 0 bases and J by 0 bases, with 9 bases between. The V gene's germline CDR1 is LGHDT and CDR2 YNNKEL (reference sequence).

The J gene is TRBJ1-1, the V gene TRBV6-2 or TRBV6-3, with TRBD1 as a possible D gene (6 bases). Germline CDR1 and CDR2: MNHEY and SVGEGT. V was shortened by 2 bases and J by 9 bases, with 22 bases between the two germline ends. This CDR3 has 16 residues. The CDR3 DNA reads as TGTGCCAGCAGTTACCCCTCGGGACACCGGACCGGACAAGCTTTCTTT. Its translation: CASSYPSGHRTGQAFF.

V and J are TRBV7-8 and TRBJ2-5; perhaps TRBD1 as D (6 bases). V gave up 4 bases and J gave up 5 bases, with 14 bases separating them. The CDR3 runs 14 residues. The V gene's germline CDR1 is SGHVS and CDR2 FQNEAQ. In nucleotides, the CDR3 is TGTGCCAGCAGCTCACGACAGGCCCGCGAGACCCAGTACTTC. It translates to CASSSRQARETQYF.

J is TRBJ1-5 and V is TRBV29-1, with D tentatively TRBD1 (6 bases). V dropped 6 bases and J dropped 5 bases, with 17 bases sitting between them. The CDR3 contains 14 residues. Germline CDR1 SQVTM, CDR2 ANQGSEA. CDR3 bases: TGCAGCGTCGCCGAACAGGGTATGGATCAGCCCCAGCATTTT. It is translated as CSVAEQGMDQPQHF.

The chain links TRBV5-1 to TRBJ2-2; D is undetermined. CDR1 and CDR2 from the germline V gene are SGHRS and YFSETQ. This CDR3 is 14 amino acids long. Trimming stripped 5 bases from V and 2 bases from J, with 10 bases between. The CDR3 sequence is CASRGMGNTGELFF. CDR3 nucleotide sequence: TGCGCCAGCAGAGGCATGGGAAACACCGGGGAGCTGTTTTTT. Looking up the rest from reference TRBV5-1 and TRBJ2-2 gives the full variable domain: KAGVTQTPRYLIKTRGQQVTLSCSPISGHRSVSWYQQTPGQGLQFLFEYFSETQRNKGNFPGRFSGRQFSNSRSEMNVSTLELGDSALYLCASRGMGNTGELFFGEGSRLTVL.

The chain combines TRBV9 with TRBJ1-1; D gene ambiguous. There are 14 residues in the CDR3. CDR1 is SGDLS, CDR2 YYNGEE, per germline. Trimming took 0 bases from V and 3 from J, leaving 9 bases between them. The CDR3 DNA follows: TGTGCCAGCAGCGTAGCGGGCAGAGACACTGAAGCTTTCTTT. Amino acids: CASSVAGRDTEAFF.

The V and J genes are TRBV7-2 and TRBJ2-5; TRBD2 agrees at 12 bases. Germline V lookup: CDR1 SGHTA, CDR2 FQGNSA. The CDR3 runs 17 residues. V lost 5 bases to trimming and J lost 0 bases; unmatched junction nucleotides: 7. CDR3 nucleotide sequence: TGTGCCAGCAGCCTAAGGACTAGCGGGGCCTACCAAGAGACCCAGTACTTC. It translates to CASSLRTSGAYQETQYF.

The V call is TRBV4-3, the J call TRBJ2-2; D may match TRBD1 or TRBD2 (5 bases each). Trimming removed 0 bases from V and 1 base from J, with 15 bases in between. CDR3 length equals 18 residues. Germline assignment: CDR1 LGHNA and CDR2 YSLEER. The CDR3 DNA reads as TGCGCCAGCAGCCAAGATCCAACGGGACCCATGAACACCGGGGAGCTGTTTTTT. Protein product: CASSQDPTGPMNTGELFF.

V usage is TRBV12-3 or TRBV12-4 and J usage is TRBJ1-5, with D maybe TRBD1 (5 bases). V was shortened by 3 bases and J by 6 bases, with 15 bases between the two germline ends. The CDR3 extends over 15 amino acids. The chain's CDR3 is CASSFVGRVVQPQHF. Written as DNA, the CDR3 is TGTGCCAGCAGTTTCGTAGGCAGGGTGGTTCAGCCCCAGCATTTT.